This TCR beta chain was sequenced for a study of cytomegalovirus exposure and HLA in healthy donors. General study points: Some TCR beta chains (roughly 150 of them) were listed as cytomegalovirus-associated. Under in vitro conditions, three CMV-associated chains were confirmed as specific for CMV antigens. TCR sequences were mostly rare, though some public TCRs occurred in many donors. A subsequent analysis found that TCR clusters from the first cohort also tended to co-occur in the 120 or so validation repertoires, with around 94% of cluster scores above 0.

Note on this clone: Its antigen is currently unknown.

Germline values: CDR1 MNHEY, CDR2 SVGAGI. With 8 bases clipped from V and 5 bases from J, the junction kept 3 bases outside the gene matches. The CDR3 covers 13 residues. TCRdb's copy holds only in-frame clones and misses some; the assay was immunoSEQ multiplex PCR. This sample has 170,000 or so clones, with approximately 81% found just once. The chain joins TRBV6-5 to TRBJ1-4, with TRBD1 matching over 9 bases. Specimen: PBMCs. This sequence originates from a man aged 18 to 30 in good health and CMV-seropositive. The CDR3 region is CASGDRENEKLFF. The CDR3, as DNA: TGTGCCAGCGGGGACAGGGAGAATGAAAAACTGTTTTTT.